The 32 T cell receptor beta chains given below trace back to one sample, sequenced in a study of blood T cell repertoires in COVID-19. Assay: immunoSEQ multiplex PCR; the TCRdb copy retains only in-frame clones and omits some. Of about 200,000 clones in the sample, 84% are singletons; the top ten hold around 13%. The sequenced material came from peripheral blood. Receptors were obtained from a human donor in a cohort sampled during active COVID-19.

Notes on this clone: The sample carries other DNA sequences with the same CDR3. The V and J genes are TRBV7-2 and TRBJ1-1; D is undetermined. V lost 1 base and J 2 bases, leaving 8 bases between the germline ends. This CDR3 contains 14 residues. Germline CDR1 SGHTA, CDR2 FQGNSA. CDR3: CASSLGRGNTEAFF. CDR3 sequence (DNA): TGTGCCAGCAGCTTAGGACGGGGAAACACTGAAGCTTTCTTT. Full variable domain (missing parts from reference TRBV7-2 and TRBJ1-1): GAGVSQSPSNKVTEKGKDVELRCDPISGHTALYWYRQSLGQGLEFLIYFQGNSAPDKSGLPSDRFSAERTGGSVSTLTIQRTQQEDSAVYLCASSLGRGNTEAFFGQGTRLTVV.

This clone was picked up a small number of times. The chain uses TRBV27 and TRBJ1-4; 7 bases match TRBD1. Germline-derived CDR1 and CDR2 are MNHEY and SMNVEV (reference sequence). The CDR3 consists of 15 residues. The ends lost 5 bases at V and 5 bases at J; junction bases unmatched: 8. For the CDR3, the DNA is TGTGCCAGCAGTGCCAACAGGGGAAAAAATGAAAAACTGTTTTTT. This gives the protein CASSANRGKNEKLFF.

V gene TRBV5-1 combines with J gene TRBJ2-3; TRBD2 matches at 9 bases. CDR1 and CDR2 (germline): SGHRS, YFSETQ. V was clipped by 0 bases and J by 5 bases; unmatched bases: 13. This CDR3 is 18 amino acids long. As DNA, the CDR3 is TGCGCCAGCAGCTTGGGTTGGTTAGCGGGAGACGAGGTAGATACGCAGTATTTT. It yields the protein CASSLGWLAGDEVDTQYF. The full variable domain, rest sourced from reference TRBV5-1 and TRBJ2-3, is KAGVTQTPRYLIKTRGQQVTLSCSPISGHRSVSWYQQTPGQGLQFLFEYFSETQRNKGNFPGRFSGRQFSNSRSEMNVSTLELGDSALYLCASSLGWLAGDEVDTQYFGPGTRLTVL.

The CDR3 region is CASSLDISGANVLTF. The CDR3 DNA is TGTGCCAGCAGCTTGGATATCTCTGGGGCCAACGTCCTGACTTTC. V gene TRBV5-4 combines with J gene TRBJ2-6; unclear D gene. Germline V gene data show CDR1 as SGHNT and CDR2 as YYREEE (reference sequence). Trimming stripped 0 bases from V and 0 bases from J, with 4 bases between. The CDR3 has 15 amino acids.

V is TRBV27 and J is TRBJ2-1, with 8 bases aligning to TRBD2. V shed 6 bases, J shed 4 bases, and the junction held 8 bases outside the gene matches. CDR1 is MNHEY and CDR2 is SMNVEV in the germline V gene (reference sequence). The CDR3 totals 15 residues. CDR3 DNA: TGTGCCAGCAGGGATGGGACTAGTGAGTACAATGAGCAGTTCTTC. It translates to CASRDGTSEYNEQFF.

This chain uses TRBV4-1 with TRBJ2-7; D is perhaps TRBD2 (8 bases). Looked up from germline, CDR1 is MGHRA and CDR2 is YSYEKL. The CDR3 extends over 17 amino acids. V gave up 2 bases and J gave up 5 bases, with 22 bases separating them. The DNA of the CDR3 is TGCGCCAGCAGCCAATCCCCGGGAGGGGGCGGGGCAAACGAGCAGTACTTC. This encodes CASSQSPGGGGANEQYF.

The chain combines TRBV18 with TRBJ2-5, with D uncertain. CDR1 is KGHSH and CDR2 is LQKENI in the germline V gene. Trimming pared 4 bases from V and 2 bases from J, leaving 11 bases between. The CDR3 has 14 amino acids. CDR3 region: CASSHSPWQETQYF. The DNA of the CDR3 is TGTGCCAGCTCACATAGCCCTTGGCAAGAGACCCAGTACTTC.

The chain joins TRBV24-1 to TRBJ1-3; unclear D gene. Germline CDR1 reads KGHDR; CDR2 reads SFDVKD. Trimming took 5 bases from V and 2 from J, leaving 9 bases between them. The CDR3 sequence is 14 residues long. In DNA, the CDR3 is TGTGCCACCAGTGGGAGACGAACTGGAAACACCATATATTTT. Amino acids: CATSGRRTGNTIYF.

The genes are TRBV7-9 and TRBJ2-7, with D possibly matching TRBD2 (6 bases). Trimming removed 5 bases at V and 0 bases at J, with 17 bases between. The CDR3 is made up of 16 amino acids. Germline CDR1 SEHNR, CDR2 FQNEAQ (reference sequence). CDR3 sequence (DNA): TGTGCCAGCAGCAGCATCTCTAGCGCCAACTCCTACGAGCAGTACTTC. Its translation is CASSSISSANSYEQYF.

This chain connects TRBV2 to TRBJ1-1, with TRBD1 matching over 8 bases. Germline V gene sequence: CDR1 SNHLY, CDR2 FYNNEI. Trimming at V came to 7 bases and at J to 5 bases, leaving 9 bases not matched to a gene. The CDR3 runs to 14 residues. Here the CDR3 reads CASNLRGRGTEAFF. CDR3 bases: TGTGCCAGCAATCTCAGGGGGCGAGGGACTGAAGCTTTCTTT. The variable domain in full, with the rest retrieved from reference TRBV2 and TRBJ1-1, is EPEVTQTPSHQVTQMGQEVILRCVPISNHLYFYWYRQILGQKVEFLVSFYNNEISEKSEIFDDQFSVERPDGSNFTLKIRSTKLEDSAMYFCASNLRGRGTEAFFGQGTRLTVV.

The chain uses TRBV18 and TRBJ2-7; D remains ambiguous. CDR1 and CDR2 from the germline V gene are KGHSH and LQKENI. CDR3 length equals 14 residues. V dropped 1 base and J dropped 3 bases, with 10 bases sitting between them. CDR3 nucleotide sequence: TGTGCCAGCTCACCACGTCAGTCCCGCTACGAGCAGTACTTC. It yields the protein CASSPRQSRYEQYF. The full variable domain, in which reference TRBV18 and TRBJ2-7 provide the parts outside the CDR3, is NAGVMQNPRHLVRRRGQEARLRCSPMKGHSHVYWYRQLPEEGLKFMVYLQKENIIDESGMPKERFSAEFPKEGPSILRIQQVVRGDSAAYFCASSPRQSRYEQYFGPGTRLTVT.

V usage is TRBV13 and J usage is TRBJ2-2; the match to TRBD1 covers 11 bases. Germline CDR1 is PRHDT and CDR2 is FYEKMQ (reference sequence). The junction had 17 bases not matched to a gene; V was cut back by 7 bases and J by 7 bases. The CDR3 covers 18 residues. This CDR3 is CASKKSPGTGGKGGELFF. In nucleotides, the CDR3 is TGTGCCAGCAAAAAAAGTCCCGGGACAGGGGGTAAAGGCGGGGAGCTGTTTTTT.

The V and J genes are TRBV4-1 and TRBJ1-5, with D maybe TRBD1 (5 bases). V lost 0 bases and J lost 2, with 14 bases in between. The CDR3 consists of 17 residues. Germline CDR1 is MGHRA and CDR2 is YSYEKL. The CDR3 coding sequence is TGCGCCAGCAGCCAAGAGGGGGGGGGATTCGGCAATCAGCCCCAGCATTTT. This codes for CASSQEGGGFGNQPQHF.

This chain links TRBV5-5 with TRBJ2-6; D remains ambiguous. Germline CDR1 and CDR2: SGHKS and YYEKEE (reference sequence). V lost 3 bases and J lost 0, with 7 bases in between. The CDR3 sequence is 15 residues long. CDR3 nucleotide sequence: TGTGCCAGCAGCTCAGGAAGCTCTGGGGCCAACGTCCTGACTTTC. Its protein product is CASSSGSSGANVLTF.

V gene TRBV7-9 combines with J gene TRBJ2-5; possibly TRBD1 for D (5 bases). Trimming cost V 5 bases and J 4 bases, with 14 bases left between them. Germline loops: CDR1 SEHNR, CDR2 FQNEAQ (reference sequence). This CDR3 has 14 amino acids. In DNA form, the CDR3 reads TGTGCCAGCAGCCAACAGTGGGGCGGAGAGACCCAGTACTTC. This encodes CASSQQWGGETQYF.

This rearrangement joins TRBV18 to TRBJ2-1; 14 nucleotides line up with TRBD2. From germline, CDR1 is KGHSH and CDR2 LQKENI. CDR3 size: 15 residues. V lost 3 bases, J lost 8 bases, and 3 bases stayed unmatched. CDR3 nucleotides: TGTGCCAGCTCACCCGGGACTAGCGGGAGACATGAGCAGTTCTTC. This encodes CASSPGTSGRHEQFF.

This clone was found once. The chain combines TRBV23-1 with TRBJ2-2, with TRBD2 matching over 9 bases. TRBV23-1 is an open reading frame whose function is uncertain. The CDR3 length is 22 residues. Trimming cost V 10 bases and J 3 bases; bases outside gene matches: 30. The CDR3, as DNA: TGCGCCACCTTACACCAACTCGATCCGTGTACGGCGGGAGGGCCGTACACCGGGGAGCTGTTTTTT. This encodes CATLHQLDPCTAGGPYTGELFF.

This clone came up a few times. The V gene is TRBV5-4, the J gene TRBJ2-7; 9 bases line up with TRBD1. CDR3 size: 15 residues. Germline CDR1 reads SGHNT; CDR2 reads YYREEE (reference sequence). V trimming: 4 bases; J trimming: 2 bases; junction bases outside the gene matches: 7. CDR3 sequence: CASSLSTGGPYEQYF. DNA of the CDR3: TGTGCCAGCAGCCTCAGCACAGGGGGCCCCTACGAGCAGTACTTC. The whole variable domain, filled in from reference TRBV5-4 and TRBJ2-7, reads ETGVTQSPTHLIKTRGQQVTLRCSSQSGHNTVSWYQQALGQGPQFIFQYYREEENGRGNFPPRFSGLQFPNYSSELNVNALELDDSALYLCASSLSTGGPYEQYFGPGTRLTVT.

The rearrangement links TRBV20-1 to TRBJ2-1, with TRBD2 identical over 7 bases. Unmatched junction bases numbered 23, after V lost 3 bases and J lost 6 bases. This CDR3 spans 19 amino acids. Per germline, CDR1 DFQATT and CDR2 SNEGSKA (reference sequence). CDR3 amino acids: CSASMLASGTPKSSNEQFF. CDR3 coding DNA: TGCAGTGCTAGTATGTTGGCTAGCGGAACCCCCAAATCATCCAATGAGCAGTTCTTC.

V gene TRBV11-2 combines with J gene TRBJ2-7, with a possible D match to TRBD1 (5 bases). Trimming took off 1 base at V and 6 bases at J, with 13 bases between the two ends. The CDR3 is made up of 14 amino acids. Looked up from germline, CDR1 is SGHAT and CDR2 is FQNNGV. This CDR3 reads CASSLVWTRGEQYF. The DNA of the CDR3 is TGTGCCAGCAGCTTAGTATGGACACGCGGCGAGCAGTACTTC.

The genes are TRBV4-1 and TRBJ2-3, with D possibly TRBD1 on 6 matching bases. V was cut by 4 bases and J by 0 bases, with 14 bases left in between. CDR1 MGHRA and CDR2 YSYEKL come from the germline V gene. The length of the CDR3 is 16 residues. Here the CDR3 reads CASSRGLAGSTDTQYF. DNA for the CDR3: TGCGCCAGCAGCCGGGGGCTAGCTGGAAGCACAGATACGCAGTATTTT.

CDR3: CASSESLAAYEQYF. In DNA form, the CDR3 reads TGCGCCAGCAGTGAGTCTCTAGCGGCCTACGAGCAGTACTTC. V gene TRBV10-1 combines with J gene TRBJ2-7; 7 bases line up with TRBD2. Germline V gene data show CDR1 as WNHNN and CDR2 as SYGVQD (reference sequence). The CDR3 is 14 residues long. V was pared by 0 bases and J by 2 bases, with 1 base of the junction left unmatched.

Only one count was recorded for this clone. The chain employs TRBV29-1 and TRBJ2-7; a weak D match, TRBD2 (5 bases). V was cut by 7 bases and J by 7 bases, with 17 bases left in between. There are 12 residues in the CDR3. Germline V gene sequence: CDR1 SQVTM, CDR2 ANQGSEA. This chain's CDR3 is CSARSSSGEQYF. The CDR3 bases are TGCAGCGCCCGAAGCTCTTCGGGGGAGCAGTACTTC.

In this sample, this clone turned up a few times. The chain recombines TRBV5-5 with TRBJ2-2; no clear D. Between the trimmed V and J ends, which lost 4 bases and 4 bases, there was a span of 14 bases. The germline CDR1 and CDR2 sequences are SGHKS and YYEKEE (reference sequence). CDR3 length: 15 residues. In DNA form, the CDR3 reads TGTGCCAGCAGCAGAGGTGGATTTGGCACCGGGGAGCTGTTTTTT. Its translation is CASSRGGFGTGELFF.

The chain employs TRBV3-1 (or the pseudogene TRBV3-2) and TRBJ1-5; D is ambiguous. The V end lost 0 bases, the J end lost 4 bases, and 13 bases lay between the germline ends. From germline, CDR1 is LGHDT and CDR2 YNNKEL (reference sequence). This CDR3 spans 16 amino acids. The CDR3 sequence: CASSQDPSPRNQPQHF. CDR3 DNA sequence: TGTGCCAGCAGCCAAGATCCGTCACCCAGGAATCAGCCCCAGCATTTT.

CDR3 DNA: TGTGCCAGCAGTTACCCCACGGGGACACTAAACACCGGGGAGCTGTTTTTT. Protein sequence: CASSYPTGTLNTGELFF. V is TRBV28 and J is TRBJ2-2; TRBD1 might be the D (6 bases). Germline-derived CDR1 and CDR2 are MDHEN and SYDVKM. Trimming left V 4 bases short and J 2 bases short, with 17 bases between. There are 17 residues in the CDR3.

CDR3 region: CASSKNRAGANVLTF. DNA for the CDR3: TGTGCCAGCAGCAAAAACAGGGCTGGGGCCAACGTCCTGACTTTC. This chain joins TRBV21-1 and TRBJ2-6; the D call in the table, TRBD1, was not verified against the DNA. TRBV21-1 is labeled a pseudogene. The CDR3 sequence is 15 residues long.

This rearrangement joins TRBV29-1 to TRBJ1-1, with D tentatively TRBD1 (6 bases). This CDR3 region has 15 residues. Looked up from germline, CDR1 is SQVTM and CDR2 is ANQGSEA. The V gene lost 0 bases and the J gene lost 1 base, with 12 bases spanning the gap. CDR3 DNA: TGCAGCGTTGAAGATCTTCGGGGGGCGAACACTGAAGCTTTCTTT. Protein product: CSVEDLRGANTEAFF.

The V and J genes are TRBV7-6 and TRBJ2-7; 10 nucleotides agree with TRBD2. The length of the CDR3 is 15 residues. V shed 5 bases and J 3 bases; nucleotides not matched to a gene: 7. Germline values: CDR1 SGHVS, CDR2 FNYEAQ. This CDR3 reads CASSHPLAGVYEQYF. Written as DNA, the CDR3 is TGTGCCAGCAGCCATCCTCTAGCGGGGGTCTACGAGCAGTACTTC.

The CDR3 loop is CASSQVLSGSFRETQYF. The CDR3 region has the DNA TGCGCCAGCAGCCAAGTCCTGAGCGGGAGCTTCCGGGAGACCCAGTACTTC. The chain employs TRBV4-1 and TRBJ2-5; 8 bases fit TRBD2. With V trimmed by 1 base and J by 5 bases, 12 bases remained unmatched. CDR1 is MGHRA, CDR2 YSYEKL, per germline. This CDR3 spans 17 amino acids.

The chain links TRBV28 to TRBJ1-1, with 8 bases lining up with TRBD1. The CDR3 covers 19 residues. Trimming took 5 bases from V and 0 from J; bases not matched to a gene: 17. CDR1 is MDHEN, CDR2 SYDVKM, per germline. The CDR3 protein is CASSPIPTGGILMNTEAFF. In DNA, the CDR3 is TGTGCCAGCAGTCCGATCCCAACAGGGGGTATTTTAATGAACACTGAAGCTTTCTTT.

CDR3 nucleotides: TGTGCCAGCAGTTACGGAGTAGCCAGACCTCTTGAGCAGTTCTTC. Protein sequence: CASSYGVARPLEQFF. J is TRBJ2-1 and V is TRBV6-5; D is undetermined. CDR1 MNHEY and CDR2 SVGAGI come from the germline V gene. The CDR3 has 15 residues. V was trimmed by 2 bases and J by 9 bases, leaving 17 bases between them.